This T cell receptor beta chain was captured by sequencing in a study of T cells in Graves' hyperthyroidism and ophthalmopathy. The CDR3 regions of TCR beta were amplified from RNA transcripts. When the TCR CDR3 underwent first-round RT-PCR, the HTBI primer set was used. TCRdb used MiXCR to reprocess the multiplex PCR reads, holding one entry per CDR3 protein. The sample contains 640,000 or so distinct CDR3 sequences, over 12% of which appear only once. This clonotype was found many times. CDR1 MDHEN and CDR2 SYDVKM come from the germline V gene. The germline V and J ends were trimmed by 5 bases and 4 bases, with 17 bases remaining between them. This CDR3 is 15 amino acids long.

This receptor was obtained from a woman in her 40s with Graves' ophthalmopathy. Sequencing input: blood. The chain links TRBV28 to TRBJ1-2, with D perhaps TRBD1 (5 bases). The DNA for the CDR3 is TGTGCCAGCAGTCCAGGACACCGGGAAAGCTATGGCTACACCTTC. It yields the protein CASSPGHRESYGYTF.